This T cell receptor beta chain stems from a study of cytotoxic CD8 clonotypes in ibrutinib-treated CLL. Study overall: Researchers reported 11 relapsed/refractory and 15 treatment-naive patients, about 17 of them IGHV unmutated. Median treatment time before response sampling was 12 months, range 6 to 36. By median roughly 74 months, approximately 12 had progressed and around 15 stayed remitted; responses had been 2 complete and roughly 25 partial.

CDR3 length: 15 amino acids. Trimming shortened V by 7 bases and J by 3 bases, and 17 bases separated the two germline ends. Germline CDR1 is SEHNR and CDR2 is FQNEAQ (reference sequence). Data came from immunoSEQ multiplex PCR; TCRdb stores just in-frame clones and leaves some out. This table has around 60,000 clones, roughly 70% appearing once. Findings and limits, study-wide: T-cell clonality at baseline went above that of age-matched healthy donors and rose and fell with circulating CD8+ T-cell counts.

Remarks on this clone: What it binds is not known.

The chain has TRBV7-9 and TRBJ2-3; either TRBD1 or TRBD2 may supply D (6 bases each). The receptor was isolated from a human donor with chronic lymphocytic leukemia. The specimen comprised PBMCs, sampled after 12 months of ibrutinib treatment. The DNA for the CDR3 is TGTGCCAGCACACCGATGGGGGGCGCAACAGATACGCAGTATTTT. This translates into CASTPMGGATDTQYF.